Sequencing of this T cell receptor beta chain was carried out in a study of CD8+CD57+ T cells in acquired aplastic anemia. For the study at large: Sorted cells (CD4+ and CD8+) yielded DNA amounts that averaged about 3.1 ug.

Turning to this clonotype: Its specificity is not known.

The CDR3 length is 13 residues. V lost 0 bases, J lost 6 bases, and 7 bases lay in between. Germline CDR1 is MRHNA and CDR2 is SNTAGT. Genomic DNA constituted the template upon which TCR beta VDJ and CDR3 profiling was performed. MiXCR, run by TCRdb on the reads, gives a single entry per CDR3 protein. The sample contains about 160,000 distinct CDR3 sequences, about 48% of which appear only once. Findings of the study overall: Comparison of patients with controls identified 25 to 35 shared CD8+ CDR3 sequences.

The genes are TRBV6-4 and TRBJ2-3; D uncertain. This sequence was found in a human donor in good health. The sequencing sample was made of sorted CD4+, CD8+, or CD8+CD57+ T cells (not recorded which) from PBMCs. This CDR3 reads CASSDSSEDTQYF. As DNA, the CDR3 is TGTGCCAGCAGTGACTCGAGCGAGGATACGCAGTATTTT.